Each of the 24 T cell receptor beta chains below was sequenced from the same sample in a study of shared clonotypes between healthy human individuals. Naive CD8 isolation took CD45RO-negative cells positively selected for CCR7 and excluded terminally differentiated effector memory CD45RA+ cells. Clones were sequenced by immunoSEQ multiplex PCR, and TCRdb holds only the in-frame ones, with some missing. The data hold about 1,900,000 clones, with less than 95% observed a single time. The sample consisted of naive CD8+ T cells sorted from blood. The receptor source for this set is a man aged 18 to 35 in good health.

The chain joins TRBV30 to TRBJ2-3; D may be TRBD1 (5 bases). V lost 1 base to trimming and J lost 2 bases, with 13 bases between them. This CDR3 has 15 amino acids. Germline V CDR1 and CDR2: GTSNPN, SVGIG (reference sequence). CDR3 nucleotides: TGTGCCTGGAGTGGAGGCCAGGGATACACAGATACGCAGTATTTT. This gives the protein CAWSGGQGYTDTQYF.

The rearrangement joins TRBV27 to TRBJ2-7, with a tentative D call TRBD1 (5 bases). The CDR3 runs to 14 residues. Trimming cost V 8 bases and J 12 bases, with 26 bases left between them. The V gene's germline CDR1 is MNHEY and CDR2 SMNVEV (reference sequence). In DNA form, the CDR3 reads TGTGCCAGCCGGATACCAGGGCGTTACCGTGAGATGTACTTC. This sequence encodes CASRIPGRYREMYF.

The rearrangement joins TRBV11-3 to TRBJ2-7; TRBD1 agrees at 9 bases. The CDR3 covers 14 residues. Per germline, CDR1 SGHNT and CDR2 YENEEA. The V gene end was trimmed by 5 bases and the J gene end by 3 bases; junction bases not matched to a gene: 5. The CDR3 DNA is TGTGCCAGCAGCGCCGGGACAGGGAACTACGAGCAGTACTTC. This codes for CASSAGTGNYEQYF.

J is TRBJ1-1 and V is TRBV5-1; D might be TRBD1 (6 bases). Germline CDR1 and CDR2: SGHRS and YFSETQ. Trimming removed 3 bases from V and 1 base from J, with 13 bases in between. The CDR3 is made up of 15 amino acids. The DNA of the CDR3 is TGCGCCAGCAGCTCTTCTAGGACAGCGAACACTGAAGCTTTCTTT. Encoded protein: CASSSSRTANTEAFF.

V is TRBV6-5 and J is TRBJ2-2, with unresolved D. Germline-derived CDR1 and CDR2 are MNHEY and SVGAGI. The germline V and J ends were trimmed by 7 bases and 6 bases, with 18 bases remaining between them. CDR3 length: 15 amino acids. The CDR3 region is CASTLQESWSGELFF. CDR3 nucleotide sequence: TGTGCCAGCACCCTCCAGGAGTCCTGGTCCGGGGAGCTGTTTTTT.

The genes are TRBV29-1 and TRBJ2-5; D gene unclear. Germline CDR1 is SQVTM and CDR2 is ANQGSEA. This CDR3 region has 13 residues. The V gene lost 1 base and the J gene lost 1 base, with 7 bases spanning the gap. The CDR3, as DNA: TGCAGCGTTGAAGGGGTCAGCCAAGAGACCCAGTACTTC. Protein sequence: CSVEGVSQETQYF.

CDR3 DNA: TGCGCCAGCAGCTTGGCTCTAGCGGCCTTCCAAGAGACCCAGTACTTC. Translated: CASSLALAAFQETQYF. This chain links TRBV5-1 with TRBJ2-5, with 7 bases fitting TRBD2. J was trimmed by 1 base and V by 0 bases; bases with no gene match: 6. Germline CDR1 reads SGHRS; CDR2 reads YFSETQ. The CDR3 covers 16 residues.

The rearrangement links TRBV27 to TRBJ1-5; D gene uncertain. The CDR3 is made up of 14 amino acids. The V gene's germline CDR1 is MNHEY and CDR2 SMNVEV (reference sequence). Trimming left V 5 bases short and J 9 bases short, with 17 bases between. CDR3 bases: TGTGCCAGCAGTCCCGATCCCAAATTCAGGCCCCAGCATTTT. It translates to CASSPDPKFRPQHF.

The sample holds one count of this clone. The rearrangement joins TRBV6-1 to TRBJ2-7; D is possibly TRBD2 (6 bases). The V and J ends lost 2 bases and 0 bases respectively, with 23 bases between them. CDR1 is MNHNS and CDR2 is SASEGT in the germline V gene. CDR3 length: 19 residues. This CDR3 reads CASSERYSGASGSSYEQYF. CDR3 DNA: TGTGCCAGCAGTGAACGGTATAGCGGAGCCTCAGGAAGCTCCTACGAGCAGTACTTC.

CDR3 nucleotides: TGTGCCAGTAAGACCCGGGCCACCGGGGAGCTGTTTTTT. It is translated as CASKTRATGELFF. The rearrangement links TRBV19 to TRBJ2-2, with no clear D. Germline lookup yields CDR1 LNHDA and CDR2 SQIVND (reference sequence). Trimming removed 7 bases at V and 4 bases at J, with 10 bases between. This CDR3 spans 13 amino acids.

The chain recombines TRBV28 with TRBJ2-7, with a possible D match to TRBD1 (6 bases). Trimming stripped 2 bases from V and 2 bases from J, with 10 bases between. This CDR3 region has 14 residues. Germline V gene data show CDR1 as MDHEN and CDR2 as SYDVKM. The CDR3 nucleotides read TGTGCCAGCAGTTTAGGGAACAGGGCCTACGAGCAGTACTTC. This translates into CASSLGNRAYEQYF.

A remark on this clone: This sample also contains other DNA sequences that code for the same CDR3. V is TRBV9 and J is TRBJ2-1; 8 nucleotides align to TRBD2. Germline V gene lookup returns CDR1 SGDLS and CDR2 YYNGEE. The J segment lost 3 bases and the V segment lost 3 bases, leaving 2 bases of the junction unmatched. The CDR3 spans 14 residues. This CDR3 is CASSGSGSYNEQFF. In DNA, the CDR3 is TGTGCCAGCAGCGGAAGCGGGAGCTACAATGAGCAGTTCTTC. Full variable domain (rest looked up from reference TRBV9 and TRBJ2-1): DSGVTQTPKHLITATGQRVTLRCSPRSGDLSVYWYQQSLDQGLQFLIQYYNGEERAKGNILERFSAQQFPDLHSELNLSSLELGDSALYFCASSGSGSYNEQFFGPGTRLTVL.

The chain couples TRBV6-6 to TRBJ2-2; 14 bases agree with TRBD2. With 5 bases clipped from V and 5 bases from J, the junction kept 4 bases outside the gene matches. The germline gives CDR1 MNHNY, CDR2 SVGAGI (reference sequence). This CDR3 has 16 amino acids. The CDR3 DNA follows: TGTGCCAGCAGTATGGGACTAGCGGGAGAGACCGGGGAGCTGTTTTTT. It codes for CASSMGLAGETGELFF.

The gene calls are TRBV7-9 and TRBJ2-7; D is undetermined. The V end lost 2 bases, the J end lost 1 base, and 12 bases lay between the germline ends. The CDR3 totals 15 residues. Germline CDR1 and CDR2: SEHNR and FQNEAQ (reference sequence). The CDR3 loop is CASSLSIAPSYEQYF. The DNA for the CDR3 is TGTGCCAGCAGCTTATCGATAGCCCCTTCCTACGAGCAGTACTTC.

CDR3 loop: CASSLGTTGRHEQYF. CDR3 nucleotides: TGTGCCAGCAGCTTAGGGACGACAGGGAGGCACGAGCAGTACTTC. The chain joins TRBV7-9 to TRBJ2-7; D is perhaps TRBD1 (7 bases). V dropped 1 base and J dropped 5 bases, with 15 bases sitting between them. CDR1 is SEHNR, CDR2 FQNEAQ, per germline (reference sequence). The CDR3 runs to 15 residues.

The V call is TRBV28, the J call TRBJ1-2; 9 bases line up with TRBD1. The germline V gene encodes CDR1 MDHEN and CDR2 SYDVKM. Germline trimming cut 5 bases from V and 8 bases from J; bases unmatched to any gene: 3. The CDR3 runs to 12 residues. Written as DNA, the CDR3 is TGTGCCAGCAGTATCGACAGGGGGGGCTACACCTTC. Translating it yields CASSIDRGGYTF.

CDR3 sequence (DNA): TGTGCCAGCAGCTTAGTCGTCTCGGAGTACAATGAGCAGTTCTTC. It specifies CASSLVVSEYNEQFF. The chain is built from TRBV7-2 and TRBJ2-1; no reliable D call. The germline CDR1 and CDR2 sequences are SGHTA and FQGNSA. V gave up 1 base and J gave up 4 bases, with 11 bases separating them. CDR3 length equals 15 residues.

This clone turned up a few times. The chain uses TRBV7-6 and TRBJ2-1; D is possibly TRBD1 (6 bases). This CDR3 has 15 amino acids. V was cut by 4 bases and J by 4 bases, with 14 bases left in between. The germline gives CDR1 SGHVS, CDR2 FNYEAQ. CDR3 sequence reads: CASSSTGGEYNEQFF. Written as DNA, the CDR3 is TGTGCCAGCAGCTCGACAGGAGGAGAGTACAATGAGCAGTTCTTC.

This chain uses TRBV27 with TRBJ2-1, with 14 bases matching TRBD2. CDR1 MNHEY and CDR2 SMNVEV come from the germline V gene (reference sequence). The CDR3 is 17 amino acids. The V gene end was trimmed by 5 bases and the J gene end by 6 bases; junction bases not matched to a gene: 9. CDR3 sequence: CASSERGLAGAPNEQFF. The DNA for the CDR3 is TGTGCCAGCAGTGAAAGGGGACTAGCGGGAGCTCCCAATGAGCAGTTCTTC.

V is TRBV4-1 and J is TRBJ1-1, with D possibly being TRBD1 (6 bases). The CDR3 extends over 13 amino acids. V gave up 5 bases and J gave up 7 bases, with 14 bases separating them. Germline CDR1 reads MGHRA; CDR2 reads YSYEKL. The CDR3 sequence is CASSVRGGSEAFF. For the CDR3, the DNA is TGCGCCAGCAGCGTTAGGGGGGGCAGTGAAGCTTTCTTT.

The sample holds a few counts of this clone. The gene calls are TRBV2 and TRBJ1-5, with TRBD1 matching 7 bases. CDR3 length equals 15 residues. Germline trimming cut 2 bases from V and 5 bases from J; bases unmatched to any gene: 6. CDR1 is SNHLY, CDR2 FYNNEI, per germline. The CDR3 DNA sequence: TGTGCCAGCAGTGAATTGGAGACAGGGTATCAGCCCCAGCATTTT. Translated: CASSELETGYQPQHF.

The chain uses TRBV11-3 and TRBJ2-3; 10 bases line up with TRBD1. CDR1 and CDR2 (germline): SGHNT, YENEEA. The V gene end was trimmed by 0 bases and the J gene end by 3 bases; junction bases not matched to a gene: 3. The CDR3 length is 16 residues. The CDR3 loop is CASSLDGQGETDTQYF. CDR3 nucleotides: TGTGCCAGCAGCTTAGATGGACAGGGGGAAACAGATACGCAGTATTTT.

The rearrangement joins TRBV29-1 to TRBJ2-7; D is perhaps TRBD1 (5 bases). CDR1 is SQVTM and CDR2 is ANQGSEA in the germline V gene. V was shortened by 2 bases and J by 3 bases, with 8 bases between the two germline ends. The CDR3 covers 12 residues. The chain's CDR3 is CSVEYDSYEQYF. CDR3 nucleotide sequence: TGCAGCGTTGAATACGACAGCTACGAGCAGTACTTC.

The rearrangement uses TRBV19 and TRBJ2-1; D is undetermined. The CDR3 totals 16 residues. V was cut by 6 bases and J by 6 bases, with 21 bases left in between. CDR1 and CDR2 from the germline V gene are LNHDA and SQIVND (reference sequence). The CDR3 DNA follows: TGTGCCAGTAGCCTATACACGGACGACCCCTCCAATGAGCAGTTCTTC. Encoded protein: CASSLYTDDPSNEQFF. Combining the CDR3 with reference TRBV19 and TRBJ2-1 gives the whole variable domain DGGITQSPKYLFRKEGQNVTLSCEQNLNHDAMYWYRQDPGQGLRLIYYSQIVNDFQKGDIAEGYSVSREKKESFPLTVTSAQKNPTAFYLCASSLYTDDPSNEQFFGPGTRLTVL.